The next 11 T cell receptor beta chains were all read from a single sample in a study of regulatory T cells in long-lasting Graves disease. Time point: newly diagnosed GD, antithyroid drugs for less than 3 months. PBMC RNA was the source of the TCR library. With iRepertoire HTBI primers and Arm-PCR of CDR3 regions, TCR beta libraries were built. From the multiplex PCR reads, TCRdb called clonotypes with MiXCR, one entry per CDR3 protein. Of about 400,000 distinct CDR3 sequences in the sample, about a sixth were seen once. The sequencing here drew on peripheral blood mononuclear cells (PBMCs), taken at new diagnosis, from a patient treated with antithyroid drugs. The receptor set was obtained from a female donor with Graves disease.

This clonotype was picked up many times. This chain connects TRBV7-9 to TRBJ2-5, with no clear D. V gave up 5 bases and J gave up 4 bases, with 14 bases separating them. The CDR3 runs 14 residues. Germline CDR1 and CDR2: SEHNR and FQNEAQ (reference sequence). The CDR3 loop is CASSHSLSGETQYF. For the CDR3, the DNA is TGTGCCAGCAGCCACAGTCTATCCGGAGAGACCCAGTACTTC.

The CDR3 protein is CASGGQGSPDTQYF. In nucleotides, the CDR3 is TGTGCCAGCGGGGGACAGGGGAGCCCAGATACGCAGTATTTT. The chain recombines TRBV2 with TRBJ2-3; 10 positions agree with TRBD1. The CDR3 totals 14 residues. V lost 8 bases, J lost 4 bases, and 6 bases stayed unmatched. Germline CDR1 and CDR2: SNHLY and FYNNEI. Together with reference TRBV2 and TRBJ2-3, the CDR3 gives the full variable domain: EPEVTQTPSHQVTQMGQEVILRCVPISNHLYFYWYRQILGQKVEFLVSFYNNEISEKSEIFDDQFSVERPDGSNFTLKIRSTKLEDSAMYFCASGGQGSPDTQYFGPGTRLTVL.

The chain combines TRBV9 with TRBJ2-7; possible D gene TRBD1, 5 bases. CDR1 is SGDLS, CDR2 YYNGEE, per germline. There are 14 residues in the CDR3. Trimming cost V 0 bases and J 5 bases, with 12 bases left between them. CDR3 sequence reads: CASSVGHRIDEQYF. CDR3 in DNA: TGTGCCAGCAGCGTAGGTCACAGGATCGACGAGCAGTACTTC.

In its sample, this clonotype was seen many times. The chain links TRBV29-1 to TRBJ1-2; D uncertain. This CDR3 is 18 amino acids long. Deletions cut 0 bases from V and 8 bases from J, with 28 bases between. Germline V CDR1 and CDR2: SQVTM, ANQGSEA. The CDR3 DNA follows: TGCAGCGTTGAAGATCCTCCCGCTATGCAAACCAAAAGTGTCGGCTACACCTTC. Translated, it gives CSVEDPPAMQTKSVGYTF.

This clonotype was seen more than once but under ten times. This chain uses TRBV20-1 with TRBJ1-5; maybe TRBD1 (6 bases). The CDR3 runs to 16 residues. CDR1 and CDR2 from the germline V gene are DFQATT and SNEGSKA (reference sequence). V was cut by 0 bases and J by 3 bases, with 15 bases left in between. CDR3 sequence: CSAREQQGRINQPQHF. In nucleotides, the CDR3 is TGCAGTGCTAGAGAACAACAGGGTCGGATCAATCAGCCCCAGCATTTT.

The chain uses TRBV20-1 and TRBJ1-1; 7 nucleotides line up with TRBD1. Per germline, CDR1 DFQATT and CDR2 SNEGSKA (reference sequence). The CDR3 is 13 residues long. Losses at the gene ends were 6 bases for V and 4 bases for J; bases not matched to a gene: 8. CDR3 region: CSARQGWGTEAFF. The CDR3 DNA reads TGCAGTGCCAGACAGGGATGGGGCACTGAAGCTTTCTTT.

This clonotype was counted many times. V gene TRBV12-3 or TRBV12-4 combines with J gene TRBJ2-5; weak D call: TRBD1 (5 bases). The CDR3 is 16 residues long. Trimming left V 5 bases short and J 1 base short, with 17 bases between. CDR3: CASSQVGASLQETQYF. The CDR3 nucleotides are TGTGCCAGCAGTCAGGTTGGGGCGAGTCTCCAAGAGACCCAGTACTTC.

This clonotype was recorded at least ten times. The chain has TRBV20-1 and TRBJ2-5, with TRBD1 identical over 10 bases. CDR1 is DFQATT and CDR2 is SNEGSKA in the germline V gene (reference sequence). J was trimmed by 5 bases and V by 5 bases; bases with no gene match: 8. CDR3 size: 14 residues. The DNA for the CDR3 is TGCAGTGCTCCCCTGACAGGGGGCCTGGAGACCCAGTACTTC. Translation gives CSAPLTGGLETQYF.

Of note for this clonotype: It may be a read error: a sequence one base away is much more abundant. It is unclear where the CDR3 begins or ends on the DNA, so no DNA is shown, and the CDR3 is as TCRdb lists it. V is TRBV30 and J is TRBJ1-2; TRBD1 reflects the table's D call only, with no check against the DNA. In germline, CDR1 is GTSNPN, CDR2 SVGIG (reference sequence). The CDR3 is 15 amino acids long, termini counted. CDR3 in amino acids: CAWGQGSTFDFGCTF.

The gene calls are TRBV12-5 and TRBJ1-1, with a weak D call TRBD1 (6 bases). The CDR3 is 13 residues long. Trimming removed 6 bases at V and 4 bases at J, with 12 bases between. Germline V gives CDR1 LGHNT, CDR2 FRNRAP. CDR3 DNA: TGTGCTAGTGGGCTGACAGGCGGCACTGAAGCTTTCTTT. Translating it yields CASGLTGGTEAFF. Drawing the rest from reference TRBV12-5 and TRBJ1-1, the complete variable domain is DARVTQTPRHKVTEMGQEVTMRCQPILGHNTVFWYRQTMMQGLELLAYFRNRAPLDDSGMPKDRFSAEMPDATLATLKIQPSEPRDSAVYFCASGLTGGTEAFFGQGTRLTVV.

The gene calls are TRBV4-1 and TRBJ2-1; D ambiguous. V was cut by 3 bases and J by 5 bases, with 8 bases left in between. Germline V gene sequence: CDR1 MGHRA, CDR2 YSYEKL. The CDR3 is 13 residues long. Here the CDR3 reads CASSHPSDNEQFF. The CDR3 bases are TGCGCCAGCAGCCATCCTTCCGACAATGAGCAGTTCTTC.